This T cell receptor beta chain was observed in a study of cytomegalovirus exposure and HLA in healthy donors. Vbeta (60) and Jbeta (13) primers were used in the PCR. Assay: immunoSEQ multiplex PCR; the TCRdb copy retains only in-frame clones and omits some. This table has about 120,000 clones, roughly four fifths appearing once. This clone appeared a single time. The target antigen is unknown. Overall study results and limits: Per published reports, the classifier diagnosed cytomegalovirus status with high specificity and sensitivity.

Germline CDR1 and CDR2: SGHNT and YYREEE (reference sequence). V was clipped by 2 bases and J by 1 base, with 12 bases between them. The CDR3 totals 15 residues. The chain joins TRBV5-4 to TRBJ1-1; weak D call: TRBD1 (5 bases). This TCR was sampled from a man aged 35-49 years in good health and CMV-seronegative. The sequenced material came from PBMCs. Written as DNA, the CDR3 is TGTGCCAGCAGCTTCGGGGGACGGGGGAACACTGAAGCTTTCTTT. Translation gives CASSFGGRGNTEAFF.